A single sample is the source of the 30 T cell receptor beta chains below, sequenced in a study of circulating CD8 cells and anti-PD-1 response in melanoma. Live CD3+CD8+TCRalphabeta+ cells were sorted into four subsets by PD-1 and/or TIGIT. Each library started from around 14 ng of total RNA using the QIAseq Immune Repertoire TCR panel. TCRdb recomputed calls from the reads with MiXCR, one row per CDR3 protein. Of over a thousand distinct CDR3 sequences listed, 5% to 6.5% were seen once; the top ten hold around 10%. Sequenced here: CD8+ T cells from PBMCs, sampled at baseline or after one month of anti-PD-1 therapy (not recorded which). The receptors originated from a human donor with melanoma.

This clonotype is medium-sized. The chain joins TRBV27 to TRBJ2-7, with D maybe TRBD2 (6 bases). Germline CDR1 and CDR2: MNHEY and SMNVEV (reference sequence). Trimming removed 0 bases from V and 3 bases from J, with 15 bases in between. There are 16 residues in the CDR3. The CDR3 nucleotides read TGTGCCAGCAGTTTATCGTTTTTTGAGGGACTCTACGAGCAGTACTTC. Its translation is CASSLSFFEGLYEQYF.

This clonotype is termed medium-sized. The chain carries TRBV6-4 and TRBJ2-2, with D perhaps TRBD2 (7 bases). The V and J ends lost 4 bases and 3 bases respectively, with 9 bases between them. CDR3 size: 14 residues. Germline V gene lookup returns CDR1 MRHNA and CDR2 SNTAGT. The CDR3 region is CASSGGGDTGELFF. The CDR3 DNA reads as TGTGCCAGCAGTGGCGGGGGCGACACCGGGGAGCTGTTTTTT.

Judged by abundance, this clonotype is large. The gene calls are TRBV28 and TRBJ2-6, with D possibly TRBD1 on 7 matching bases. CDR1 and CDR2 from the germline V gene are MDHEN and SYDVKM. The CDR3 totals 18 residues. V lost 6 bases and J lost 0, with 18 bases in between. The CDR3: CASSILAGGFSGANVLTF. Written as DNA, the CDR3 is TGTGCCAGCAGCATACTCGCAGGGGGGTTCTCTGGGGCCAACGTCCTGACTTTC.

This chain joins TRBV19 and TRBJ1-2, with D perhaps matching TRBD1 (5 bases). Germline CDR1 is LNHDA and CDR2 is SQIVND (reference sequence). V was clipped by 5 bases and J by 4 bases, with 14 bases between them. The CDR3 covers 14 residues. This chain's CDR3 is CASSYGTGSYGYTF. As DNA, the CDR3 is TGTGCCAGTAGTTACGGGACGGGCAGCTATGGCTACACCTTC.

V and J are TRBV27 and TRBJ2-5; TRBD1 agrees at 7 bases. Germline-derived CDR1 and CDR2 are MNHEY and SMNVEV (reference sequence). The J segment lost 4 bases and the V segment lost 5 bases, leaving 16 bases of the junction unmatched. The CDR3 spans 17 residues. CDR3 region: CASSPLKKARGPETQYF. For the CDR3, the DNA is TGTGCCAGCAGTCCTCTTAAGAAGGCGAGGGGGCCAGAGACCCAGTACTTC.

In this sample, this clonotype turned up a few times. The chain employs TRBV12-3 or TRBV12-4 and TRBJ2-7; D remains unclear. V was cut by 4 bases and J by 4 bases, with 5 bases left in between. The CDR3 consists of 11 residues. The CDR3 DNA reads as TGTGCCAGCAGTTCCGTATACGAGCAGTACTTC. This codes for CASSSVYEQYF.

CDR3 amino acids: CASSSPGQGRETQYF. The CDR3 coding sequence is TGTGCCAGCAGCTCCCCGGGACAGGGCCGGGAGACCCAGTACTTC. The chain joins TRBV9 to TRBJ2-5; TRBD1 agrees at 9 bases. The CDR3 consists of 15 residues. Germline V gives CDR1 SGDLS, CDR2 YYNGEE. Trimming took 4 bases from V and 5 from J; bases not matched to a gene: 9.

This clonotype is termed medium-sized. The chain links TRBV28 to TRBJ2-7; D tentatively reads TRBD1 or TRBD2 (6 bases each). Germline loops: CDR1 MDHEN, CDR2 SYDVKM. The CDR3 is 13 amino acids. Trimming stripped 2 bases from V and 7 bases from J, with 12 bases between. CDR3: CASSLILGGEQYF. CDR3 nucleotide sequence: TGTGCCAGCAGTTTAATTTTAGGGGGGGAGCAGTACTTC.

This clonotype was counted only a few times. V usage is TRBV25-1 and J usage is TRBJ2-5, with D hard to call. The V end was cut by 1 base, the J end by 1 base, with 10 bases between. The CDR3 is 15 amino acids. Per germline, CDR1 MGHDK and CDR2 SYGVNS. The CDR3 DNA is TGTGCCAGCAGTGAATCAAGGAGCCCCCAAGAGACCCAGTACTTC. Protein sequence: CASSESRSPQETQYF. The full variable domain, rest sourced from reference TRBV25-1 and TRBJ2-5, is EADIYQTPRYLVIGTGKKITLECSQTMGHDKMYWYQQDPGMELHLIHYSYGVNSTEKGDLSSESTVSRIRTEHFPLTLESARPSHTSQYLCASSESRSPQETQYFGPGTRLLVL.

This clonotype counts as medium-sized. The CDR3 protein is CASSEADSTSPDTQYF. CDR3 bases: TGTGCCAGCAGTGAAGCCGACTCGACCTCCCCAGATACGCAGTATTTT. This chain connects TRBV2 to TRBJ2-3, with no clear D. The CDR3 totals 16 residues. V was clipped by 0 bases and J by 4 bases, with 14 bases between them. CDR1 and CDR2 (germline): SNHLY, FYNNEI.

This clonotype has only a few counts. Written as DNA, the CDR3 is TGTGCCAGCAGTTTATCAGGGGGCAGTGGCTACACCTTC. Protein sequence: CASSLSGGSGYTF. The chain carries TRBV27 and TRBJ1-2, with 7 bases lining up with TRBD1. Per the germline V gene, CDR1 is MNHEY and CDR2 is SMNVEV (reference sequence). The J segment lost 7 bases and the V segment lost 0 bases, leaving 2 bases of the junction unmatched. The CDR3 has 13 amino acids.

By proportion, this clonotype is medium-sized (0.01 to 0.1%). The chain couples TRBV27 to TRBJ2-7; D ambiguous. CDR3 size: 14 residues. Germline V gives CDR1 MNHEY, CDR2 SMNVEV (reference sequence). The V and J ends lost 6 bases and 2 bases respectively, with 14 bases between them. DNA of the CDR3: TGTGCCAGCAGCCAGACCCCAGGAACCTACGAGCAGTACTTC. As protein: CASSQTPGTYEQYF.

In this sample, this clonotype is medium-sized. CDR3 sequence reads: CASNGGSSYNEQFF. In DNA form, the CDR3 reads TGTGCCAGCAACGGGGGCAGCTCCTACAATGAGCAGTTCTTC. This rearrangement joins TRBV9 to TRBJ2-1; either TRBD1 or TRBD2 may fit D (6 bases each). This CDR3 contains 14 residues. The germline gives CDR1 SGDLS, CDR2 YYNGEE. V was pared by 6 bases and J by 0 bases, with 10 bases between.

In this sample, this clonotype is large. The gene calls are TRBV28 and TRBJ1-5; TRBD1 matches 8 bases. Germline V gives CDR1 MDHEN, CDR2 SYDVKM. The CDR3 runs to 19 residues. Trimming removed 1 base from V and 0 bases from J; junction bases left unmatched: 11. The CDR3 bases are TGTGCCAGCAGTTTATTAGGACAGGGAAGCCGCCTTAGCAATCAGCCCCAGCATTTT. Residues: CASSLLGQGSRLSNQPQHF.

This clonotype is termed large (0.1 to 1%). The V gene is TRBV3-1, the J gene TRBJ2-7; D not resolved. Per the germline V gene, CDR1 is LGHDT and CDR2 is YNNKEL (reference sequence). This CDR3 comprises 15 residues. Trimming shortened V by 0 bases and J by 0 bases, and 9 bases separated the two germline ends. CDR3 region: CASSQDLSYSYEQYF. In nucleotides, the CDR3 is TGTGCCAGCAGCCAAGATCTATCGTACTCCTACGAGCAGTACTTC.

This clonotype qualifies as medium-sized. The chain has TRBV6-1 and TRBJ2-5; 9 positions agree with TRBD2. Germline-derived CDR1 and CDR2 are MNHNS and SASEGT. The trim removed 3 bases at V and 4 bases at J, leaving 6 bases unmatched. This CDR3 comprises 15 residues. CDR3 region: CASSESLAGPETQYF. DNA of the CDR3: TGTGCCAGCAGTGAGTCGCTAGCGGGGCCAGAGACCCAGTACTTC.

This clonotype ranks as large. The gene calls are TRBV24-1 and TRBJ2-1; 7 bases align to TRBD2. Germline CDR1 is KGHDR and CDR2 is SFDVKD. The CDR3 contains 17 residues. The junction had 8 bases not matched to a gene; V was cut back by 4 bases and J by 0 bases. Here the CDR3 DNA reads TGTGCCACCAGTGAACGACCGGGACTACTCTCCTACAATGAGCAGTTCTTC. Translation: CATSERPGLLSYNEQFF.

This clonotype is categorized as large. The chain links TRBV19 to TRBJ1-4; 8 bases line up with TRBD1. Germline V gene lookup returns CDR1 LNHDA and CDR2 SQIVND (reference sequence). The V segment lost 6 bases and the J segment 4 bases; nucleotides outside the gene matches: 4. The CDR3 consists of 14 residues. The CDR3 DNA sequence: TGTGCCAGTAGCTGGACAGGGTTTAATGAAAAACTGTTTTTT. Translating it yields CASSWTGFNEKLFF.

In this sample, this clonotype is large (0.1 to 1%). This chain links TRBV28 with TRBJ2-5, with a possible D match to TRBD2 (6 bases). Germline CDR1 and CDR2: MDHEN and SYDVKM. Trimming shortened V by 2 bases and J by 4 bases, and 14 bases separated the two germline ends. This CDR3 region has 15 residues. For the CDR3, the DNA is TGTGCCAGCAGTTTAGCGAAAGAGGGAGGAGAGACCCAGTACTTC. Amino acids: CASSLAKEGGETQYF. Supplemented by reference TRBV28 and TRBJ2-5, the full variable domain reads DVKVTQSSRYLVKRTGEKVFLECVQDMDHENMFWYRQDPGLGLRLIYFSYDVKMKEKGDIPEGYSVSREKKERFSLILESASTNQTSMYLCASSLAKEGGETQYFGPGTRLLVL.

The chain couples TRBV19 to TRBJ2-7; 10 positions agree with TRBD1. The CDR3 spans 14 residues. The junction had 7 bases not matched to a gene; V was cut back by 8 bases and J by 3 bases. In germline, CDR1 is LNHDA, CDR2 SQIVND (reference sequence). The CDR3 region has the DNA TGTGCCAGTCAACCGACAGGGGGCATCTACGAGCAGTACTTC. It translates to CASQPTGGIYEQYF.

There are a few counts of this clonotype. With a much larger clone just one base away, this may be a read error. The rearrangement links TRBV28 to TRBJ2-1; possibly TRBD1 for D (5 bases). The CDR3 consists of 14 residues. Germline assignment: CDR1 MDHEN and CDR2 SYDVKM. The CDR3 here is CAGSFTGGQGEQFF. In nucleotides, the CDR3 is TGTGCCGGCAGTTTCACGGGTGGGCAGGGTGAGCAGTTCTTC.

By share, this clonotype counts as medium-sized. The rearrangement joins TRBV27 to TRBJ2-1; 7 nucleotides agree with TRBD1. J lost 3 bases, V lost 2 bases, and 1 base had no gene match. This CDR3 spans 14 amino acids. In germline, CDR1 is MNHEY, CDR2 SMNVEV (reference sequence). The CDR3 bases are TGTGCCAGCAGTTTACAGGGGGACTACAATGAGCAGTTCTTC. Translating gives CASSLQGDYNEQFF.

The chain employs TRBV12-5 and TRBJ1-5; 7 nucleotides match TRBD1. Per germline, CDR1 LGHNT and CDR2 FRNRAP. V lost 6 bases to trimming and J lost 5 bases; unmatched junction nucleotides: 10. The CDR3 has 15 residues. DNA of the CDR3: TGTGCTAGTGGCTCGACCCAGGGGGGATATCAGCCCCAGCATTTT. The encoded protein is CASGSTQGGYQPQHF.

This chain links TRBV5-6 with TRBJ2-7; TRBD2 matches 9 bases. CDR1 is SGHDT, CDR2 YYEEEE, per germline. The V segment lost 3 bases and the J segment 0 bases; nucleotides outside the gene matches: 4. The CDR3 is made up of 15 amino acids. CDR3: CASSSDSGSSYEQYF. The CDR3 nucleotides read TGTGCCAGCAGCTCAGATAGCGGGAGCTCCTACGAGCAGTACTTC.

This clonotype is categorized as large. The chain couples TRBV28 to TRBJ1-4; D is perhaps TRBD1 (6 bases). The CDR3 is 16 amino acids. The germline gives CDR1 MDHEN, CDR2 SYDVKM. V lost 5 bases and J lost 3, with 16 bases in between. The CDR3, as DNA: TGTGCCAGCAGTCCCGACAGGAAGTCATCTAATGAAAAACTGTTTTTT. It translates to CASSPDRKSSNEKLFF.

By its share, this clonotype is large (0.1 to 1%). The V gene is TRBV25-1, the J gene TRBJ2-1; 8 bases are shared with TRBD1. Trimming took 6 bases from V and 2 from J; bases not matched to a gene: 6. Looked up from germline, CDR1 is MGHDK and CDR2 is SYGVNS. The CDR3 loop spans 15 amino acids. DNA of the CDR3: TGTGCCAGCAGCGGGGAACAGGGGGCCTACAATGAGCAGTTCTTC. Its protein product is CASSGEQGAYNEQFF.

This clonotype is large (0.1 to 1%) by share. The rearrangement links TRBV2 to TRBJ2-3, with D tentatively TRBD1 (5 bases). The V end lost 5 bases, the J end lost 2 bases, and 14 bases lay between the germline ends. This CDR3 has 15 amino acids. Per the germline V gene, CDR1 is SNHLY and CDR2 is FYNNEI. CDR3 DNA sequence: TGTGCCAGCAGTCAGACAGCTGGGTACACAGATACGCAGTATTTT. This gives the protein CASSQTAGYTDTQYF.

This clonotype is classed as medium-sized. This chain connects TRBV11-2 to TRBJ2-1, with 9 bases matching TRBD2. The V gene's germline CDR1 is SGHAT and CDR2 FQNNGV. With V trimmed by 0 bases and J by 0 bases, 9 bases remained unmatched. This CDR3 contains 19 residues. CDR3 loop: CASSLDGSSGGSSYNEQFF. The CDR3 DNA follows: TGTGCCAGCAGCTTAGATGGAAGTAGCGGGGGCAGCTCCTACAATGAGCAGTTCTTC.

This clonotype is labeled medium-sized (0.01 to 0.1%). V and J are TRBV6-1 and TRBJ2-7; 7 bases fit TRBD2. The CDR3 spans 14 residues. V shed 5 bases, J shed 1 base, and the junction held 5 bases outside the gene matches. Germline CDR1 and CDR2: MNHNS and SASEGT. The CDR3 nucleotides are TGTGCCAGCAGTAGTGGGGGGGAATCCTACGAGCAGTACTTC. Its protein product is CASSSGGESYEQYF.

This clonotype is labeled as large. The chain uses TRBV2 and TRBJ2-7; weak D call: TRBD1 (6 bases). Germline V gives CDR1 SNHLY, CDR2 FYNNEI. V was cut by 2 bases and J by 6 bases, with 14 bases left in between. CDR3 size: 14 residues. The CDR3 reads CASSENRAAGEQYF. CDR3 DNA sequence: TGTGCCAGCAGTGAAAACAGGGCCGCGGGCGAGCAGTACTTC.